The clone carrying this T cell receptor (beta chain) turned up a few times. Its matching antigen is unknown. The identical CDR3 is also encoded by other nucleotide sequences in the sample. Every patient was affected by relapse after autologous stem cell transplantation, while exposure to brentuximab vedotin was not uniform. The patients, who had relapsed/refractory classical Hodgkin lymphoma, achieved best responses of complete response, partial response or progressive disease. This table comes from immunoSEQ multiplex PCR, and its TCRdb copy is limited to in-frame clones, with some not included. The sample carries under 25,000 clones, more than 60% recorded once. The CDR3 covers 15 residues. Unmatched junction bases numbered 2, after V lost 1 base and J lost 1 base. Germline values: CDR1 LNHDA, CDR2 SQIVND (reference sequence). These data come from a study of PD-1 blockade in classical Hodgkin lymphoma. Whole-study context: Nivolumab was administered to patients intravenously at 3 mg/kg every 2 weeks.

Whole-study findings and limits: Compared with healthy donors, newly diagnosed patients reportedly showed lower baseline TCR diversity. At C4D1, TCR diversity had climbed significantly for CD4+ cells, though not for CD8+ cells.

Sample: peripheral blood mononuclear cells (PBMCs), taken before the second cycle of nivolumab. This chain links TRBV19 with TRBJ1-1, with 8 bases fitting TRBD1. The sequence derives from a human donor with classical Hodgkin lymphoma. The CDR3 DNA sequence: TGTGCCAGTAGTATAGTCCAGGGGGCGAACACTGAAGCTTTCTTT. The encoded protein is CASSIVQGANTEAFF.